Each of the 14 T cell receptor beta chains below was sequenced from the same sample in a study of OX40 agonist ivuxolimab in advanced cancers. Here immunoSEQ multiplex PCR was the method, and the copy in TCRdb shows in-frame clones only, minus some. The repertoire consists of around 83,000 clones, with about 90% occurring once and the leading ten covering about 1.7%. Source: CD4+ or CD8+ T cells sorted from blood, taken in a trial of the OX40 agonist ivuxolimab. These receptors were obtained from an adult with an advanced solid tumor such as melanoma, head and neck, liver or kidney cancer.

Notes on this clone: This sample includes further DNA sequences coding for the same CDR3. The chain employs TRBV28 and TRBJ1-1; no clear D gene. The length of the CDR3 is 13 residues. V lost 6 bases and J 0 bases, leaving 8 bases between the germline ends. Germline V lookup: CDR1 MDHEN, CDR2 SYDVKM. The CDR3 loop is CASSFPMNTEAFF. The CDR3 coding sequence is TGTGCCAGCAGCTTCCCCATGAACACTGAAGCTTTCTTT.

In its sample, this clone was seen a few times. This chain joins TRBV28 and TRBJ2-1; unclear D gene. The CDR3 runs to 13 residues. Trimming shortened V by 5 bases and J by 9 bases, and 14 bases separated the two germline ends. Per germline, CDR1 MDHEN and CDR2 SYDVKM. The CDR3 region is CASSKYIGGEQFF. Here the CDR3 DNA reads TGTGCCAGCAGTAAGTACATAGGCGGTGAGCAGTTCTTC.

The gene calls are TRBV9 and TRBJ2-2; 7 nucleotides align to TRBD2. Germline V CDR1 and CDR2: SGDLS, YYNGEE. The CDR3 is made up of 16 amino acids. V lost 4 bases and J lost 4; bases outside the gene matches: 10. CDR3 region: CASSPRGDSSTGELFF. The CDR3 DNA reads TGTGCCAGCAGCCCTCGGGGGGACTCAAGCACCGGGGAGCTGTTTTTT.

The count of this clone is one. The V call is TRBV5-1, the J call TRBJ2-3, with D uncertain. Trimming removed 1 base at V and 4 bases at J, with 13 bases between. Germline V CDR1 and CDR2: SGHRS, YFSETQ. This CDR3 is 15 amino acids long. The CDR3 DNA reads TGCGCCAGCAGCTTGACCCCCGTATCCTCAGATACGCAGTATTTT. It codes for CASSLTPVSSDTQYF.

The V and J genes are TRBV9 and TRBJ2-2; the match to TRBD1 covers 10 bases. Germline CDR1 is SGDLS and CDR2 is YYNGEE. The V segment lost 0 bases and the J segment 4 bases; nucleotides outside the gene matches: 3. The CDR3 contains 16 residues. The CDR3 DNA reads TGTGCCAGCAGCGTAGGACAGGGGGCGGGCACCGGGGAGCTGTTTTTT. Its translation is CASSVGQGAGTGELFF.

This chain uses TRBV6-1 with TRBJ1-2; weak D call: TRBD1 (5 bases). The germline CDR1 and CDR2 sequences are MNHNS and SASEGT. The V and J ends lost 2 bases and 5 bases respectively, with 15 bases between them. CDR3 length: 15 amino acids. The DNA of the CDR3 is TGTGCCAGCAGTGAATTTCGGGACGTCCTATATGGCTACACCTTC. Translation gives CASSEFRDVLYGYTF.

The chain carries TRBV19 and TRBJ1-5; a weak D match, TRBD1 (6 bases). The germline V gene encodes CDR1 LNHDA and CDR2 SQIVND (reference sequence). The CDR3 length is 15 residues. V lost 5 bases, J lost 0 bases, and 11 bases lay in between. In DNA form, the CDR3 reads TGTGCCAGTAGTCTTGGGACAAGTAGCAATCAGCCCCAGCATTTT. Its protein is CASSLGTSSNQPQHF.

V and J are TRBV18 and TRBJ2-7; no clear D gene. V lost 3 bases, J lost 0 bases, and 9 bases lay in between. The germline V gene encodes CDR1 KGHSH and CDR2 LQKENI. CDR3 length: 14 residues. CDR3 residues: CASSPDSSSYEQYF. Written as DNA, the CDR3 is TGTGCCAGCTCACCCGACTCGAGCTCCTACGAGCAGTACTTC.

This chain uses TRBV5-1 with TRBJ2-1; 8 bases map to TRBD2. V lost 0 bases to trimming and J lost 1 base; unmatched junction nucleotides: 3. CDR1 and CDR2 from the germline V gene are SGHRS and YFSETQ. The CDR3 has 16 residues. The chain's CDR3 is CASSLAVAGSYNEQFF. DNA for the CDR3: TGCGCCAGCAGCTTGGCGGTAGCGGGATCCTACAATGAGCAGTTCTTC.

J is TRBJ2-5 and V is TRBV6-6, with D perhaps being TRBD1 or TRBD2 (6 bases each). This CDR3 comprises 15 residues. The germline gives CDR1 MNHNY, CDR2 SVGAGI (reference sequence). The ends were cut back, 0 bases at V and 5 bases at J, with 13 bases in the middle. Here the CDR3 DNA reads TGTGCCAGCAGTTACTCGGACGGGGGCCGGGAGACCCAGTACTTC. Protein product: CASSYSDGGRETQYF.

V gene TRBV5-4 combines with J gene TRBJ2-2; 10 nucleotides line up with TRBD2. This CDR3 comprises 16 residues. Germline V lookup: CDR1 SGHNT, CDR2 YYREEE (reference sequence). Losses at the gene ends were 2 bases for V and 6 bases for J; bases not matched to a gene: 7. The CDR3 coding sequence is TGTGCCAGCAGCTTAGAACTAGCGGGATTCCCCGGGGAGCTGTTTTTT. Its protein product is CASSLELAGFPGELFF.

CDR3 sequence reads: CAISAGTSGSSLSYNEQFF. CDR3 in DNA: TGTGCCATCAGTGCCGGGACTAGCGGGAGTAGCTTGTCCTACAATGAGCAGTTCTTC. This chain connects TRBV10-3 to TRBJ2-1, with TRBD2 matching over 14 bases. With V trimmed by 4 bases and J by 1 base, 9 bases remained unmatched. The V gene's germline CDR1 is ENHRY and CDR2 SYGVKD. CDR3 length: 19 residues.

V usage is TRBV5-1 and J usage is TRBJ2-3, with D possibly matching TRBD2 (6 bases). Trimming cost V 4 bases and J 0 bases, with 12 bases left between them. The CDR3 spans 15 residues. Looked up from germline, CDR1 is SGHRS and CDR2 is YFSETQ. The CDR3 loop is CASSGSGVSTDTQYF. The CDR3 DNA sequence: TGCGCCAGCAGCGGGTCGGGAGTTAGCACAGATACGCAGTATTTT. Full variable domain (missing parts from reference TRBV5-1 and TRBJ2-3): KAGVTQTPRYLIKTRGQQVTLSCSPISGHRSVSWYQQTPGQGLQFLFEYFSETQRNKGNFPGRFSGRQFSNSRSEMNVSTLELGDSALYLCASSGSGVSTDTQYFGPGTRLTVL.

The chain employs TRBV4-1 and TRBJ2-5, with 7 nucleotides matching TRBD2. Germline V gives CDR1 MGHRA, CDR2 YSYEKL. This CDR3 comprises 16 residues. With 4 bases clipped from V and 4 bases from J, the junction kept 12 bases outside the gene matches. The CDR3 coding sequence is TGCGCCAGCAGCCGACTGGGACTACCTAACGGAGAGACCCAGTACTTC. Amino acids: CASSRLGLPNGETQYF.